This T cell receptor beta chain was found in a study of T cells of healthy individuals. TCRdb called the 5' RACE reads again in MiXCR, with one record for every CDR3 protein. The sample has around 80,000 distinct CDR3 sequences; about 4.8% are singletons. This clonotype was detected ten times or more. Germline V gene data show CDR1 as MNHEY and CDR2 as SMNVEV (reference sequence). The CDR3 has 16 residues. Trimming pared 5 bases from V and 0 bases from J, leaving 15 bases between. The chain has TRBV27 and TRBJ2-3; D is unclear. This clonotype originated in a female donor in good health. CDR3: CASSPRARPSTDTQYF. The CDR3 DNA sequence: TGTGCCAGCAGTCCCCGAGCCCGCCCGAGCACAGATACGCAGTATTTT.